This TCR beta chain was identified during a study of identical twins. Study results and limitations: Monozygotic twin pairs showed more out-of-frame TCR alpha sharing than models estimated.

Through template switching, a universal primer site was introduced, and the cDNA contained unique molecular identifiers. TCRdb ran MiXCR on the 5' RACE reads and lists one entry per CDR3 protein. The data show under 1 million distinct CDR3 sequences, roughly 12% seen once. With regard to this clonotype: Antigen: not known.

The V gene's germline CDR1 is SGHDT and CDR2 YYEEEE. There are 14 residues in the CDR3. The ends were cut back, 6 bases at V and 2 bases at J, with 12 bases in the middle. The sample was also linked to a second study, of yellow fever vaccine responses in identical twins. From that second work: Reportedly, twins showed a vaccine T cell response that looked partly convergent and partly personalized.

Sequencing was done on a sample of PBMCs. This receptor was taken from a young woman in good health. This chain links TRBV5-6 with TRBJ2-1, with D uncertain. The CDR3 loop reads CASTTTRPYNEQFF. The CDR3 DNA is TGTGCCAGCACCACCACGAGGCCCTACAATGAGCAGTTCTTC.